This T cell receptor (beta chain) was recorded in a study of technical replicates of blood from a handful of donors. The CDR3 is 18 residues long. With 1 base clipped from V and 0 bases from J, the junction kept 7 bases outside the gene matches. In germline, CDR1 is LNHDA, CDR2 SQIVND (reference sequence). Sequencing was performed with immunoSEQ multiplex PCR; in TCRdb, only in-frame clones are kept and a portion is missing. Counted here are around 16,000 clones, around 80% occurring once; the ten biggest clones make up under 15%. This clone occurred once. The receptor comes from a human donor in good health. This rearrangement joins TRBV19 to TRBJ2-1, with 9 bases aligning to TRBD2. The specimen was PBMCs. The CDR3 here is CASSIGWGLATSYNEQFF. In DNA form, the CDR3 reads TGTGCCAGTAGTATAGGCTGGGGACTAGCAACCTCCTACAATGAGCAGTTCTTC.